This TCR beta chain was captured by sequencing in a study of T cell changes during pregnancy in multiple sclerosis. Trimming removed 2 bases from V and 5 bases from J, with 19 bases in between. Germline lookup yields CDR1 SGDLS and CDR2 YYNGEE. The CDR3 loop spans 16 amino acids. The repertoire was sequenced with immunoSEQ multiplex PCR; TCRdb's copy has only in-frame clones and lacks some. Of under 70,000 clones listed, 92% are singletons. The TCR originated in a female donor with multiple sclerosis, enrolled in a pregnancy study. Specimen: CD4+ T cells from peripheral blood mononuclear cells, collected after pregnancy. The gene calls are TRBV9 and TRBJ1-1; perhaps TRBD1 as D (6 bases). The CDR3 loop reads CASSVGTSLGGTEAFF. CDR3 bases: TGTGCCAGCAGCGTCGGGACAAGCCTGGGGGGGACTGAAGCTTTCTTT.